This T cell receptor (beta chain) comes out of a study of human T cells and chemical hapten exposure. Using its own MiXCR run on the RACE reads, TCRdb lists one record per CDR3 protein. The sample contains about 200,000 distinct CDR3 sequences, 24% of which appear only once. Sample time point: patch test 3, about 24 weeks after DPC sensitization. The treatment: therapeutic diphenylcyclopropenone sensitization with weekly scalp DPC. The study drew its donors from alopecia patients who were 18 to 70 years old and suitable for DPC. A few counts support this clonotype. The length of the CDR3 is 14 residues. The V gene lost 2 bases and the J gene lost 0 bases, with 5 bases spanning the gap. Germline CDR1 reads KGHDR; CDR2 reads SFDVKD.

The chain is built from TRBV24-1 and TRBJ2-3, with a possible D match to TRBD2 (5 bases). This receptor was obtained from a woman in her 40s with alopecia areata. Some clones in this sample may be carry-over from other donors' samples. This specimen consisted of whole blood, obtained in connection with sensitization to the hapten diphenylcyclopropenone (DPC). CDR3 sequence: CATSDWESTDTQYF. The CDR3, as DNA: TGTGCCACCAGTGATTGGGAGAGCACAGATACGCAGTATTTT.